The present T cell receptor (beta chain) was sequenced within a study of T cells in Graves' hyperthyroidism and ophthalmopathy (dated by TCRdb to about 2019). Looking at the study overall: Peripheral blood was collected at initial diagnosis, before any treatment. A discovery cohort of about a hundred patients, fewer than 50 with Graves' ophthalmopathy and approximately 55 with stable Graves' hyperthyroidism, was used to find distinguishing TCR V-J signatures. An independent validation cohort of around 19 hyperthyroidism patients and approximately 15 patients who later progressed to ophthalmopathy tested prospective prediction of ophthalmopathy. The approximately 100 discovery patients were divided at random into training and test sets in a 7:3 ratio. Thyroid tissue and blood T-cell repertoires from roughly six Graves' hyperthyroidism patients were also compared in the study. Following sampling, methimazole starting at 30 mg daily was given to hyperthyroidism patients, and high-dose intravenous methylprednisolone was given to ophthalmopathy patients. The paper reports TCR Vbeta CDR3 sequencing of 140 or so peripheral blood samples: some 41 ophthalmopathy, some 80 hyperthyroidism and approximately 17 progressor patients. Overall study outcomes, separate from this receptor: No statistical method was used to set the sample size in advance, and investigators knew the group allocation. Ophthalmopathy was separated from stable hyperthyroidism by a 13 V-J signature model, with approximately 86% sensitivity and 81% to 82% specificity obtained in cross-validation and 80%/75% obtained in testing. In validation, the model predicted progression to ophthalmopathy with 55% to 71% sensitivity and 72.22% specificity, a median of 6.5 months before onset. Most expanded thyroid clonotypes (frequency above 0.001) were also detected in blood, suggesting blood repertoires may reflect thyroid immune responses.

CDR1 MNHNS and CDR2 SASEGT are derived from the germline V gene. The cysteine opens and the phenylalanine closes a CDR3 of 12 amino acids. Here the CDR3 DNA is all that survives: 36 bases in frame from base 1. V lost 6 bases and J lost 6 bases; the stretch between them is 12 bases long. Ophthalmopathy patients had moderately to severely active disease, with a Clinical Activity Score of 3 or more, a NOSPECS grade of 4 or more, and a disease duration of less than 3 months. Exclusion was applied to patients with uncontrolled infections, other autoimmune diseases, pregnancy or lactation. Diagnoses were based on clinical symptoms, serum thyroxine and TRAb, thyroid ultrasound and orbital computed tomography. Ficoll-Paque density gradient centrifugation was used to isolate PBMCs from under 11 ml of fresh peripheral blood. Trizol reagent was used to extract total RNA, and RNA quality was then checked on an Agilent 2100 Bioanalyzer.

The sample holds many counts of this clonotype. This clone's antigen is unknown. Nothing much larger sits one base from this clone, and base qualities are not available. Amplification of TCR beta CDR3 regions was carried out from RNA transcripts. The TCR CDR3 was subjected to a first round of RT-PCR using the HTBI primer set and the Qiagen OneStep RT-PCR kit. The libraries were constructed in a second round of multiplex PCR and then size-selected and purified. Paired-end sequencing of the libraries was performed with 100 bp reads on an Illumina HiSeq2000. The source study handled its data this way. SOAPnuke was used to process the raw data, removing reads that contained adapters or uncalled bases, had a mean Phred below 15, or lacked an exact match to the constant primer or identifier. COPE v1.2.5 was used to merge high-quality paired reads, and clonotypes were defined as unique nucleotide sequences. MiTCR v1.1 was used to align clonotypes to the IMGT TRBV, TRBD and TRBJ reference segments. Only V-J combinations with frequency above 0.0001, covering 99% to 99.2% of repertoires, were analysed. The TCS score was defined as the ratio of F50 (clonal expansion) to E x V (chaos), calculated using BLOSUM62-based TCRdist between CDR3 peptides within each V-J. Welch's t-statistics and random forest reduced several hundred V-J features to about 12, which were used in a naive Bayes classifier (R e1071). Thyroid-blood repertoire similarity was quantified with the Morisita-Horn index. TCRdb redid the processing of the public reads, applying fastp at Q25 and MiXCR, and retained in-frame beta chains. Each entry merges the rows of one CDR3 protein and shows their most common DNA and genes. The authors' filters were not applied to this entry. Within this sample are approximately 610,000 distinct CDR3 sequences, with about 15% of them counted one time only. The leading ten clones occupy roughly 4.5% of the sample.

The sequencing input was blood. The sequence is built from TRBV6-1 and TRBJ2-7, with no D gene named confidently. The sequence came from a woman in her thirties or forties with Graves' ophthalmopathy. The nucleotides read TGTGCCAGCAGAGAGCTGGGCGGCGAGCAGTACTTC. Its coded protein is CASRELGGEQYF.